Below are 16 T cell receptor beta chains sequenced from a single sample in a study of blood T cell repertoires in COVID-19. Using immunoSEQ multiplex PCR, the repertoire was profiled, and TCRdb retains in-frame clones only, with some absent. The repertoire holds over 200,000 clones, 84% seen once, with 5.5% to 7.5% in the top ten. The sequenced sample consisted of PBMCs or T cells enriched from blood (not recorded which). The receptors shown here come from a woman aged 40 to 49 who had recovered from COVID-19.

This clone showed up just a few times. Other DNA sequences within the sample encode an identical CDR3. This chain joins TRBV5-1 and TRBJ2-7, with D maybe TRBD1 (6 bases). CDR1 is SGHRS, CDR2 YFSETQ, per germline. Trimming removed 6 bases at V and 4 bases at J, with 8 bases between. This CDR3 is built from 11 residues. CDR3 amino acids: CASKGEYEQYF. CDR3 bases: TGCGCCAGCAAGGGGGAGTACGAGCAGTACTTC.

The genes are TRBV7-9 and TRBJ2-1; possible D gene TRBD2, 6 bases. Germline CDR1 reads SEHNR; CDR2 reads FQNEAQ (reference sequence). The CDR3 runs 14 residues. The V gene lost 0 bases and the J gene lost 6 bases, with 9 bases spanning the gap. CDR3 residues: CASSLAGSVNEQFF. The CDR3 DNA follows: TGTGCCAGCAGCTTAGCCGGGAGTGTCAATGAGCAGTTCTTC.

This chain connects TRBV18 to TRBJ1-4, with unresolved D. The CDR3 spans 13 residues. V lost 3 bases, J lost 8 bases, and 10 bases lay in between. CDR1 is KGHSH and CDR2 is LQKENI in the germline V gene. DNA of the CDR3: TGTGCCAGCTCACCTGCGGCGGGAGAAAAACTGTTTTTT. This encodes CASSPAAGEKLFF.

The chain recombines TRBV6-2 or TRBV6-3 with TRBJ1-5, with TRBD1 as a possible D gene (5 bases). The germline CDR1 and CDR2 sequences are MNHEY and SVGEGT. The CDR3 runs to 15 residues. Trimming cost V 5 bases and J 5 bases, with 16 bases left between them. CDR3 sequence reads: CASSTRGVGDQPQHF. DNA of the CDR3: TGTGCCAGCAGTACCCGGGGGGTCGGGGATCAGCCCCAGCATTTT.

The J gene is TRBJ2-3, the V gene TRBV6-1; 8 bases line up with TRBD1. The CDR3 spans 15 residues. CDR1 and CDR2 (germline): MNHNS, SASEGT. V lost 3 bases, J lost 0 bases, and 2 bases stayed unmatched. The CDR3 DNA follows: TGTGCCAGCAGTGACCGGACAGGGAGCACAGATACGCAGTATTTT. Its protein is CASSDRTGSTDTQYF.

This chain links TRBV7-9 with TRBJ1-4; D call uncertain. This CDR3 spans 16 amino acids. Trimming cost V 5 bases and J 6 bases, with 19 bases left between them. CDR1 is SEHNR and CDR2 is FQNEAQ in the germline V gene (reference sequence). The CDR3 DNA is TGTGCCAGCAGCACAACTCGGGCCGGGAGTGATGAAAAACTGTTTTTT. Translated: CASSTTRAGSDEKLFF. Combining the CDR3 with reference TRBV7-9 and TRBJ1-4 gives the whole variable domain DTGVSQNPRHKITKRGQNVTFRCDPISEHNRLYWYRQTLGQGPEFLTYFQNEAQLEKSRLLSDRFSAERPKGSFSTLEIQRTEQGDSAMYLCASSTTRAGSDEKLFFGSGTQLSVL.

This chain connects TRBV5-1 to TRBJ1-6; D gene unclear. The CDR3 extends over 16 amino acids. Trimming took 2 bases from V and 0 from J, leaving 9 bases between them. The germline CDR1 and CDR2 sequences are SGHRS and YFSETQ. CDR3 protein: CASSFAARSYNSPLHF. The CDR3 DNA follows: TGCGCCAGCAGCTTCGCCGCGCGCTCCTATAATTCACCCCTCCACTTT.

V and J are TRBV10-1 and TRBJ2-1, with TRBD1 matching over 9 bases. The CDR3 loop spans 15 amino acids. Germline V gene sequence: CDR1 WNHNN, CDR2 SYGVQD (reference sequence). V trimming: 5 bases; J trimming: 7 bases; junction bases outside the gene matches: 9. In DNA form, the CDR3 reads TGCGCCAGCAGTAAAACAGGGGGCGGAGGGAATGAGCAGTTCTTC. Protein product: CASSKTGGGGNEQFF.

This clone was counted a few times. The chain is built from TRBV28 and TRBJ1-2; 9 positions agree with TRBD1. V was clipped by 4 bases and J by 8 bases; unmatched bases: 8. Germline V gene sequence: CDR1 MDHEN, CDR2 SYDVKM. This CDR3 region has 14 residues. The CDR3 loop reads CASSYGTGSRGYTF. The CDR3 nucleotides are TGTGCCAGCAGTTACGGGACAGGGTCGAGAGGCTACACCTTC.

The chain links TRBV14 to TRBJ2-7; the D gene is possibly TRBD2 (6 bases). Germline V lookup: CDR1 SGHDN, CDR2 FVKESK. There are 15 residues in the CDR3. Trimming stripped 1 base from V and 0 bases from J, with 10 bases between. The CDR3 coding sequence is TGTGCCAGCAGCCAAGGGGCCGGGAGCTCCTACGAGCAGTACTTC. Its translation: CASSQGAGSSYEQYF.

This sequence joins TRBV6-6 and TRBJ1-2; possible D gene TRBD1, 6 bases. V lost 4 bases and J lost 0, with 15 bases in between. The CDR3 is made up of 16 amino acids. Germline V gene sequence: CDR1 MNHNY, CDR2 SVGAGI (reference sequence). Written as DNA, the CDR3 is TGTGCCAGCAGTTCATCCCCAGGGGCACCTAACTATGGCTACACCTTC. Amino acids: CASSSSPGAPNYGYTF.

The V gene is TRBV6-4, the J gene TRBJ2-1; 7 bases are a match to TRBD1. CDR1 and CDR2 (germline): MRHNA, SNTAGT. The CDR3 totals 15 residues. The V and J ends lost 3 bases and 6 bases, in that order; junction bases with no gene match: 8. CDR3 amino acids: CASSEDGDSPNEQFF. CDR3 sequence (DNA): TGTGCCAGCAGTGAAGATGGGGACAGTCCCAATGAGCAGTTCTTC.

The CDR3 sequence: CSVVTGAPKRAEAFF. The CDR3 nucleotides are TGCAGCGTTGTAACAGGGGCCCCAAAGAGAGCTGAAGCTTTCTTT. V usage is TRBV29-1 and J usage is TRBJ1-1; 7 bases are shared with TRBD1. V lost 4 bases and J lost 6; bases outside the gene matches: 14. This CDR3 spans 15 amino acids. Germline V CDR1 and CDR2: SQVTM, ANQGSEA.

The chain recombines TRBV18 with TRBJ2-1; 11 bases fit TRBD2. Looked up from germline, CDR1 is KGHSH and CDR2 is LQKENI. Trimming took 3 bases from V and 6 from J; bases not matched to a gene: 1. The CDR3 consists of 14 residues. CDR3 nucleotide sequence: TGTGCCAGCTCACCGCTAGCGGGAGGCAATGAGCAGTTCTTC. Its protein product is CASSPLAGGNEQFF.

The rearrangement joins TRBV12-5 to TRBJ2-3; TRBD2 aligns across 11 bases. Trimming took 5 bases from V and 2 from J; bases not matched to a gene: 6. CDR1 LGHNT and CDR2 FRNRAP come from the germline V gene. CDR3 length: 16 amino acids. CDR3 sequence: CASGVGTSGDTDTQYF. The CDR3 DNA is TGTGCTAGTGGTGTGGGGACTAGCGGAGACACAGATACGCAGTATTTT.

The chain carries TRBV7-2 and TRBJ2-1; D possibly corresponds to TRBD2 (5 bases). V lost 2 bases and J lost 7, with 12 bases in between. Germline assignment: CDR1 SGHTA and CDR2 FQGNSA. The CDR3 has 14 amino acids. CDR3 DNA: TGTGCCAGCAGCTTAATACTAGTCTGGAATGAGCAGTTCTTC. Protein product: CASSLILVWNEQFF.